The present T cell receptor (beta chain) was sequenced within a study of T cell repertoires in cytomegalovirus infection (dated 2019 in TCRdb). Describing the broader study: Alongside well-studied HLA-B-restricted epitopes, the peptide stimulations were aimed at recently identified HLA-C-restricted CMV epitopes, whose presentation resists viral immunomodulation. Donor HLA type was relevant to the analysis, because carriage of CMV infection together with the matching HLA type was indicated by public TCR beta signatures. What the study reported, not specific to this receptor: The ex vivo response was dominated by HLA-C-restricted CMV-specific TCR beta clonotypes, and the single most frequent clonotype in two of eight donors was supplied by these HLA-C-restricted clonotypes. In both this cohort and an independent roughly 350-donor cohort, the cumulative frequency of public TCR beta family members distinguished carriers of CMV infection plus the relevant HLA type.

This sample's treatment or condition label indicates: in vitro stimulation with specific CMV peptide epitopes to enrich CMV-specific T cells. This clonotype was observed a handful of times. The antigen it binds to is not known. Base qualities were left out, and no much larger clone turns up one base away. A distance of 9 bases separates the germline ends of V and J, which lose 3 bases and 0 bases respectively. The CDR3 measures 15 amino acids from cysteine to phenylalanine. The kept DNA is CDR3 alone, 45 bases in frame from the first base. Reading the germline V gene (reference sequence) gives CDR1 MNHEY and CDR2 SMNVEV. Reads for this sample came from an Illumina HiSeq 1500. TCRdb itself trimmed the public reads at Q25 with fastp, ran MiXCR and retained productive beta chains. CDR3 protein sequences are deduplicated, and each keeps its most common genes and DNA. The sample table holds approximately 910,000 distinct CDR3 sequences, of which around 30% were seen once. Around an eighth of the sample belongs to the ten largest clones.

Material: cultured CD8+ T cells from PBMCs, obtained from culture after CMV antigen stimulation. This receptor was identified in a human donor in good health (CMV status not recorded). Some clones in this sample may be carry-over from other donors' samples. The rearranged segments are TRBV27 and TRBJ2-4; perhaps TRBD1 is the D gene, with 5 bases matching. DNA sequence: TGTGCCAGCAGTTTCGACAGCCTAGCCAAAAACATTCAGTACTTC. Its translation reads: CASSFDSLAKNIQYF.